The T cell receptor (beta chain) under discussion was sequenced for a study of OX40 agonist ivuxolimab in advanced cancers. Study summary: The treatment was a fully human IgG2 OX40 agonist, ivuxolimab.

With baseline, cycle 4 day 1, and cycle 7 day 1 as timepoints, blood was sampled. Germline values: CDR1 SGDLS, CDR2 YYNGEE. V was pared by 4 bases and J by 9 bases, with 11 bases of the junction left unmatched. CDR3 size: 16 residues. The repertoire was sequenced with immunoSEQ multiplex PCR; TCRdb's copy has only in-frame clones and lacks some. The data show about 110,000 clones, roughly 87% seen once. The specimen was CD4+ or CD8+ T cells sorted from blood, collected in a trial of the OX40 agonist ivuxolimab. The V gene is TRBV9, the J gene TRBJ2-1, with 12 bases matching TRBD2. The receptor's source is an adult with an advanced solid tumor such as melanoma, head and neck, liver or kidney cancer. CDR3 sequence reads: CASSSTLTSGSVEQFF. CDR3 sequence (DNA): TGTGCCAGCAGCTCCACTTTGACTAGCGGGAGTGTTGAGCAGTTCTTC.